Listed here is a single T cell receptor (beta chain). This clonotype was seen many times. What this receptor recognizes is not known. No quality values exist for individual bases; no much larger clone is one base distant. Ficoll-Paque density gradient centrifugation was used to isolate PBMCs. The CDR3 covers 15 residues, taking in both the cysteine and the phenylalanine. Only CDR3 DNA is held: 45 bases, read in frame from base 1. From a lookup of the germline V gene, CDR1 and CDR2 are SGHTA and FQGNSA. V and J are truncated by 3 bases and 6 bases respectively, leaving an intervening sequence of 15 bases. The sequencer was an Illumina NovaSeq 6000. TCRalpha and TCRbeta cDNA libraries were built by 5'RACE with constant-segment primers, adding sample barcodes and unique molecular identifiers. RNA was extracted from every sample with Trizol reagent. Amplification of the libraries took two PCR steps, and the second step added a second sample barcode plus Illumina TruSeq adapters. The libraries were sequenced on an Illumina NovaSeq using 2 x 150 bp paired-end reads. The source study handled its data this way. Demultiplexing of reads and collapsing into UMI-guided consensus sequences were performed with migec v1.2.7. Using mixcr v2.1.11, the UMI consensuses were aligned to TRA and TRB V and J templates and assembled into clonotypes. A clonotype was counted as expanded or contracted only when both edgeR and NoisET called the clonotype significant, with the noise models trained on biological replicates. edgeR calls used a false discovery rate-adjusted p below 0.01 and a log2 fold-change threshold of 1. As an exploratory analysis of dynamics, PCA with hierarchical clustering was applied to max-normalized trajectories of the 1000 most abundant clonotypes. Each responding clone was given a CD4 or CD8 phenotype based on the CD4+ and CD8+ repertoires, which had been sequenced separately. TCRdb reanalyzed the raw reads on its own, using fastp at Q25 for trimming and MiXCR for clone calling, and kept in-frame beta chains. CDR3 protein sequences are deduplicated, and each keeps its most common genes and DNA. The V and J calls follow TCRdb's processing rather than the paper's. Present in this sample are some 260,000 distinct CDR3 sequences, 16% of which were seen just once. The top ten clones comprise 3.5% of the sample.

The sample comes from a study of T-cell memory formation after mild COVID-19 (dated by TCRdb to about 2021). Broadly, across the study: TCR sequence clusters from the two donors were found to be largely donor specific. In a couple of donors, T-cell clones that expanded and contracted after mild COVID-19 were followed by sequencing TCRalpha and TCRbeta repertoires longitudinally. Two young, previously healthy adult volunteers made up the cohort, one male and one female. General findings and caveats noted by the study authors: The second-wave clones that peaked on day 37 were not confirmed to be SARS-CoV-2 specific. Some responding clones were detected in pre-infection memory, which suggested that pre-existing cross-reactive memory T cells had joined the SARS-CoV-2 response. From day 15 to 85, contracting clones showed balanced CD4/CD8 phenotypes, whereas a second wave of clones that expanded from day 15 to 37 leaned towards CD4+. Only a couple of mild cases were covered in the study, and larger cohorts including severe cases with pre-infection samples were considered necessary. Contracting CD4+ clones were located mainly in the CM and EM memory subsets, whereas CD8+ clones were found to be enriched in EMRA.

Sequencing was carried out using PBMCs or a T cell subset sorted from them (not recorded which). The chain is assembled from TRBV7-2 and TRBJ2-1; a tentative D call is TRBD2 (7 bases match). The TCR sequence derives from a man between 18 and 29 years old who had mild COVID-19 (a few samples of this study predate the infection). The sample titles of this study are shuffled in the database, so cell type and time point are left out; the donor was told from shared clones. The encoded CDR3 is CASSLGGATSNEQFF. The sequenced DNA: TGTGCCAGCAGCTTGGGGGGGGCCACCTCCAATGAGCAGTTCTTC. The full variable domain, with segments outside the CDR3 supplied by the reference TRBV7-2 and TRBJ2-1 proteins, appears as GAGVSQSPSNKVTEKGKDVELRCDPISGHTALYWYRQSLGQGLEFLIYFQGNSAPDKSGLPSDRFSAERTGGSVSTLTIQRTQQEDSAVYLCASSLGGATSNEQFFGPGTRLTVL.